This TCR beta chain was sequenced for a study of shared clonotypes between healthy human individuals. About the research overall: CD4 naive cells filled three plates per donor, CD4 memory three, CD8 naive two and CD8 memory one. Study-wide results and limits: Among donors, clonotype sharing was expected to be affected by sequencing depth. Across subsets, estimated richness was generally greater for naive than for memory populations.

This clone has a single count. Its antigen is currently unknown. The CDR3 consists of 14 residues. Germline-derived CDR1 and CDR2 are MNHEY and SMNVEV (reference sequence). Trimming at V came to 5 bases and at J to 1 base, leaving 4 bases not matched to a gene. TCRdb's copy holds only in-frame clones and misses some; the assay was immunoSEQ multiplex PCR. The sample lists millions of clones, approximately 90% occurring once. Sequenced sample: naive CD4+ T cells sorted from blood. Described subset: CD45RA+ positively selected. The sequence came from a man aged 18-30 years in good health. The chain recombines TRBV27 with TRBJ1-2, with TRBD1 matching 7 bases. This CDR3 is CASSTGTVNYGYTF. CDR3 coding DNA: TGTGCCAGCAGTACCGGGACAGTTAACTATGGCTACACCTTC.